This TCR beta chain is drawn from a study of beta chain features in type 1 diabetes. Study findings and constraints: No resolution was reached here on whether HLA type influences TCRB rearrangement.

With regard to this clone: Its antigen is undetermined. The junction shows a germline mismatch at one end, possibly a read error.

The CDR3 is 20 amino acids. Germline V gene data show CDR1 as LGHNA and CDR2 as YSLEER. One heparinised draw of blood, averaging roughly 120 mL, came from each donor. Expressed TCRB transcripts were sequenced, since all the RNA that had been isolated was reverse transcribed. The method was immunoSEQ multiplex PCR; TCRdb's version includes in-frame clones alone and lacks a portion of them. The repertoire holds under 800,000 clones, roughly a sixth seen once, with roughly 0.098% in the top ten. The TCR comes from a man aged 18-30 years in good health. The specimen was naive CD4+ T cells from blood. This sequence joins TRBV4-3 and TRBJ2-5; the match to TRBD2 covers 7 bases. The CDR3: CASSQDMGGWDSREQGTQYF. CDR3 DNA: TGCGCCAGCAGCCAAGATATGGGGGGGTGGGACTCACGGGAGCAAGGGACCCAGTACTTC.